The clone carrying this T cell receptor (beta chain) was seen ten or more times. Its antigen is unidentified. Unique molecular identifiers featured in how the TCRbeta library was prepared. TCRdb ran MiXCR on the PCR reads and lists one entry per CDR3 protein. This sample has approximately 500,000 distinct CDR3 sequences; more than 9% occur once, and the top ten carry around 2%. Germline CDR1 and CDR2: LGHNA and YNFKEQ. The CDR3 has 12 residues. V gave up 1 base and J gave up 5 bases, with 3 bases separating them. The source of the sample is a study of T-cell reconstitution after alpha-beta-depleted transplantation in children. Study observations and caveats: T cells produced anew were the main source of T-cell counts and diversity one year after transplant.

Sequenced material: PBMCs, taken before TCRalphabeta/CD19-depleted stem cell transplant. This TCR was sampled from a child aged 2 to 15 with inherited bone marrow failure, due to receive a stem cell transplant. The V gene is TRBV4-2, the J gene TRBJ2-1; D is unclear. The CDR3 reads CASSQGNNEQFF. The DNA of the CDR3 is TGTGCCAGCAGCCAAGGAAACAATGAGCAGTTCTTC.